One and the same sample provided the 2 T cell receptor beta chains below, sequenced in a study of post-analysis software for immune sequencing data. For these receptors, no antigen is known. Study results and limitations: In patients, a few TRBV segments were more frequent than in controls, with TRBV5-6, TRBV5-1 and TRBV20-1 among them.

Each TCR beta cDNA library carried unique molecular identifiers. TCRdb analysed the PCR reads with MiXCR anew, one entry per CDR3 protein. Among around 700,000 distinct CDR3 sequences listed, approximately 59% were seen once. The sequencing input was blood. The receptors stem from a girl aged 2 to 9 with multiple sclerosis.

The V and J genes are TRBV7-9 and TRBJ1-2, with D tentatively TRBD1 (5 bases). The CDR3 covers 12 residues. V was clipped by 9 bases and J by 2 bases, with 10 bases between them. Germline V CDR1 and CDR2: SEHNR, FQNEAQ (reference sequence). The CDR3 region is CASSRGNYGYTF. CDR3 sequence (DNA): TGTGCCAGTTCGCGGGGGAACTATGGCTACACCTTC.

This clonotype has only a few counts. The chain combines TRBV10-3 with TRBJ2-4; tentative D call: TRBD2 (6 bases). Deletions cut 2 bases from V and 8 bases from J, with 10 bases between. The germline V gene encodes CDR1 ENHRY and CDR2 SYGVKD. The CDR3 length is 13 residues. CDR3 residues: CAISEPREDIQYF. CDR3 bases: TGTGCCATCAGTGAGCCCAGGGAGGACATTCAGTACTTC.